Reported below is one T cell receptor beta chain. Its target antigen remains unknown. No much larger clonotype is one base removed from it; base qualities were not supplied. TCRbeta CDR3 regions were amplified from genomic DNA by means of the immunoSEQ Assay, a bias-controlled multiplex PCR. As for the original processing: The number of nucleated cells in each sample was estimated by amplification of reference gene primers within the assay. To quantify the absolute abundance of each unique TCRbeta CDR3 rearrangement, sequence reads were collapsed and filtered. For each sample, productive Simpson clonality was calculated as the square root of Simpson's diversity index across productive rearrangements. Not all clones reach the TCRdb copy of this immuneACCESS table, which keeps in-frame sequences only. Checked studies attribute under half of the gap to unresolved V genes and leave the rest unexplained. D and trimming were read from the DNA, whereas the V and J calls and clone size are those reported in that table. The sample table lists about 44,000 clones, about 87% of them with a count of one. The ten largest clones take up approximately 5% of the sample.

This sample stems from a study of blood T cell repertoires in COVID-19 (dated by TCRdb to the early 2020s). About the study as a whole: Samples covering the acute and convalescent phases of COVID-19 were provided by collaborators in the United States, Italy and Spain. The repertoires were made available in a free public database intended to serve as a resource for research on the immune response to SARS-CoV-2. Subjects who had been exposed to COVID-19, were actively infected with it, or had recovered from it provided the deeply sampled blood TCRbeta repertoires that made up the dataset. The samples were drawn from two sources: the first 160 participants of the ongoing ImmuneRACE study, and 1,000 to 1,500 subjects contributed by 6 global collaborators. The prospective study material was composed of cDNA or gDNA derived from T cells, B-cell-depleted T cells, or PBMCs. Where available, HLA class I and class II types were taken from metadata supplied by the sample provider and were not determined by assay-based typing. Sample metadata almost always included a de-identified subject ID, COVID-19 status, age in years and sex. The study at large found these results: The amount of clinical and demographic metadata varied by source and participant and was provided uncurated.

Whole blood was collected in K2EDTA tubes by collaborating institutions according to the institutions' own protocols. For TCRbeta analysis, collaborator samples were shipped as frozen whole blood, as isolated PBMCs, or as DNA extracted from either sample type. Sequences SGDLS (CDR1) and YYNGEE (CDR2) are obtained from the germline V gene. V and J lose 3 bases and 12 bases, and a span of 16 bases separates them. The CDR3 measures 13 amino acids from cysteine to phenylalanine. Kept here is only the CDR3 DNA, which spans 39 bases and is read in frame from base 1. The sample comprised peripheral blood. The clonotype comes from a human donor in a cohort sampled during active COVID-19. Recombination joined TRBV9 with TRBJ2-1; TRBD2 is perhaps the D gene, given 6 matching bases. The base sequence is TGTGCCAGCAGCGGATCGGGGGTCCTAGGGCAGTTCTTC. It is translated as CASSGSGVLGQFF. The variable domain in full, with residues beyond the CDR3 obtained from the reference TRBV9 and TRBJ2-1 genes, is DSGVTQTPKHLITATGQRVTLRCSPRSGDLSVYWYQQSLDQGLQFLIQYYNGEERAKGNILERFSAQQFPDLHSELNLSSLELGDSALYFCASSGSGVLGQFFGPGTRLTVL.